These 24 T cell receptor beta chains were sequenced from one sample in a study of prognosis after radiotherapy for stage I lung cancer. Starting from genomic DNA, TCR beta CDR3 was amplified through two-round multiplex PCR. The use of primers specific to each TRBV and TRBJ gene characterized first-round PCR. TCRdb re-called the multiplex PCR reads with MiXCR, one entry per CDR3 protein. The sample contains 10,000 to 15,000 distinct CDR3 sequences, roughly 43% of which appear only once. Here the sequenced sample was PBMCs, taken before or after stereotactic body radiation therapy (not recorded which). The receptors shown here come from a donor aged 50 or older with non-small cell lung cancer.

This clonotype was observed at least ten times. CDR3: CASSLSGAQPQHF. The CDR3 coding sequence is TGTGCCAGCAGTTTATCGGGGGCACAGCCCCAGCATTTT. The V gene is TRBV27, the J gene TRBJ1-5, with a tentative D call TRBD1 (6 bases). Germline V gene data show CDR1 as MNHEY and CDR2 as SMNVEV (reference sequence). The V and J ends lost 0 bases and 7 bases respectively, with 7 bases between them. CDR3 length equals 13 residues.

This clonotype was seen repeatedly, ten times or more. The genes are TRBV7-2 and TRBJ1-3; the D gene is possibly TRBD1 (6 bases). V gave up 5 bases and J gave up 4 bases, with 12 bases separating them. The CDR3 runs to 14 residues. In germline, CDR1 is SGHTA, CDR2 FQGNSA. Here the CDR3 reads CASSEQGYGNTIYF. In DNA form, the CDR3 reads TGTGCCAGCAGCGAACAGGGTTACGGAAACACCATATATTTT.

There are many counts of this clonotype. The chain uses TRBV2 and TRBJ1-6, with a weak D call TRBD1 (5 bases). V was clipped by 6 bases and J by 3 bases, with 6 bases between them. The CDR3 covers 13 residues. The V gene's germline CDR1 is SNHLY and CDR2 FYNNEI. The CDR3 DNA sequence: TGTGCCAGCAGGGGGGACTATAATTCACCCCTCCACTTT. Translated: CASRGDYNSPLHF.

Details on this clonotype: A single base is all that separates this from a far larger clone, so a read error is likely. The chain carries TRBV6-4 and TRBJ2-3; 14 nucleotides agree with TRBD2. The germline CDR1 and CDR2 sequences are MRHNA and SNTAGT. The CDR3 totals 19 residues. Losses at the gene ends were 7 bases for V and 2 bases for J; bases not matched to a gene: 14. The CDR3 coding sequence is TGTGCCAGCACCTACCGGACTAGCGGGGGGTCCCTTATCACAGATACGCAGTATTTT. It specifies CASTYRTSGGSLITDTQYF.

This clonotype was counted at least ten times. The chain is built from TRBV7-9 and TRBJ2-3; D is unclear. This CDR3 has 12 residues. V lost 1 base and J lost 4, with 3 bases in between. Germline values: CDR1 SEHNR, CDR2 FQNEAQ (reference sequence). The CDR3 DNA reads TGTGCCAGCAGCTTAGATTCAGATACGCAGTATTTT. It is translated as CASSLDSDTQYF.

This clonotype was detected many times. The gene calls are TRBV25-1 and TRBJ1-2, with D hard to call. This CDR3 has 13 residues. Germline V gene sequence: CDR1 MGHDK, CDR2 SYGVNS. V gave up 3 bases and J gave up 5 bases, with 10 bases separating them. The DNA of the CDR3 is TGTGCCAGCAGTGAGGGGTATCGGTATGGCTACACCTTC. The encoded protein is CASSEGYRYGYTF.

The V and J genes are TRBV6-1 and TRBJ2-7; D may be TRBD1 (7 bases). Trimming took off 8 bases at V and 6 bases at J, with 29 bases between the two ends. This CDR3 region has 17 residues. Germline lookup yields CDR1 MNHNS and CDR2 SASEGT. The CDR3 region has the DNA TGTGCCAGCCAAGGAGGGGGCGGGCGATACTCTAGTTTCGAGCAGTACTTC. Protein product: CASQGGGGRYSSFEQYF.

The table lists this clonotype with a few counts. With a much larger clone just one base away, this may be a read error. The chain is built from TRBV24-1 and TRBJ2-3; D ambiguous. Between the trimmed V and J ends, which lost 9 bases and 6 bases, there was a span of 15 bases. Germline lookup yields CDR1 KGHDR and CDR2 SFDVKD. The CDR3 covers 13 residues. In DNA form, the CDR3 reads TGTGCCACCCGCTCTCGATGTGATGATACGCAGTATTTT. Translating it yields CATRSRCDDTQYF.

This clonotype was found many times. The chain links TRBV4-3 to TRBJ1-3; possibly TRBD1 for D (6 bases). Per the germline V gene, CDR1 is LGHNA and CDR2 is YSLEER. CDR3 length: 15 amino acids. Deletions cut 2 bases from V and 9 bases from J, with 17 bases between. Here the CDR3 DNA reads TGCGCCAGCAGCCAATGGACACAGGGACTGGGCACCATATATTTT. Translated: CASSQWTQGLGTIYF.

This clonotype was seen ten or more times. The chain combines TRBV2 with TRBJ1-1; no clear D gene. The V and J ends lost 6 bases and 1 base respectively, with 12 bases between them. This CDR3 is 14 amino acids long. Germline CDR1 is SNHLY and CDR2 is FYNNEI. This CDR3 reads CASSWVPRNTEAFF. CDR3 DNA: TGTGCCAGCAGCTGGGTCCCGAGGAACACTGAAGCTTTCTTT.

A single count supports this clonotype. The junction shows a germline mismatch at one end, possibly a read error. The chain employs TRBV7-3 and TRBJ2-5; 11 bases line up with TRBD1. This CDR3 has 13 amino acids. The germline V gene has CDR1 SGHTA and CDR2 FQGTGA. CDR3 loop: CASSSGQGETQYF. As DNA, the CDR3 is TGTGCCAGCAGCTCGGGACAGGGGGAGACACAGTACTTC.

The V call is TRBV15, the J call TRBJ2-1; D uncertain. The germline gives CDR1 LNHNV, CDR2 YYDKDF (reference sequence). The CDR3 runs to 13 residues. The germline V and J ends were trimmed by 2 bases and 8 bases, with 10 bases remaining between them. DNA for the CDR3: TGTGCCACCAGCAGAAGTAGGCCGGATGAGCAGTTCTTC. This codes for CATSRSRPDEQFF.

The CDR3: CASSHRTQETQYF. In nucleotides, the CDR3 is TGCGCCAGCAGCCACCGCACCCAAGAGACCCAGTACTTC. This chain connects TRBV4-3 to TRBJ2-5; D is undetermined. Looked up from germline, CDR1 is LGHNA and CDR2 is YSLEER. The CDR3 runs to 13 residues. The V gene lost 3 bases and the J gene lost 1 base, with 6 bases spanning the gap.

This clonotype came up many times. The CDR3 sequence is CSARAVLDRGYNEQFF. The CDR3 DNA follows: TGCAGTGCTAGAGCGGTGTTGGACAGGGGATACAATGAGCAGTTCTTC. This chain links TRBV20-1 with TRBJ2-1; 9 bases fit TRBD1. V shed 1 base, J shed 4 bases, and the junction held 8 bases outside the gene matches. This CDR3 is 16 amino acids long. Germline V lookup: CDR1 DFQATT, CDR2 SNEGSKA (reference sequence).

Points on this clonotype: A read error is the likely source, as a far larger clone sits one nucleotide away. V and J are TRBV28 and TRBJ2-7, with D possibly TRBD1 on 6 matching bases. Germline V gene lookup returns CDR1 MDHEN and CDR2 SYDVKM. The V end was cut by 3 bases, the J end by 7 bases, with 13 bases between. CDR3 length: 13 amino acids. CDR3 sequence: CASSLPDRNEQYF. CDR3 nucleotide sequence: TGTGCCAGCAGTTTGCCGGACAGAAATGAGCAGTACTTC.

Regarding this clonotype: One junction end does not reproduce the germline sequence, and a read error may be involved. This chain connects TRBV9 to TRBJ2-3; D may be TRBD2 (6 bases). The germline V gene encodes CDR1 SGDLS and CDR2 YYNGEE. There are 14 residues in the CDR3. The CDR3 nucleotides are TGTGCCAGCAGGGTAGTTACTAGCACAGATAAGCAGTATTTT. Encoded protein: CASRVVTSTDKQYF.

To note about this clonotype: This CDR3 fails to terminate in the conserved phenylalanine or tryptophan, so it likely reflects a read error. The DNA for the CDR3 is TGTGCCAGCAATTCCGTAGTGGGGGTGAGCACTGAAGCTTTCTCT. It is translated as CASNSVVGVSTEAFS. V and J are TRBV6-1 and TRBJ1-1; D perhaps matches TRBD1 (5 bases). The ends were cut back, 7 bases at V and 4 bases at J, with 19 bases in the middle. The CDR3 loop spans 15 amino acids. CDR1 is MNHNS and CDR2 is SASEGT in the germline V gene.

As regards this clonotype: It may be a read error: a sequence one base away is much more abundant. The chain carries TRBV10-2 and TRBJ1-4; possible D gene TRBD1, 6 bases. The V gene lost 2 bases and the J gene lost 7 bases, with 17 bases spanning the gap. Germline lookup yields CDR1 WSHSY and CDR2 SAAADI. The CDR3 sequence is 16 residues long. This chain's CDR3 is CASSERQGYIGEKLFF. CDR3 coding DNA: TGCGCCAGCAGTGAGCGGCAGGGGTACATTGGTGAAAAACTGTTTTTT.

This clonotype was detected ten times or more. The chain has TRBV13 and TRBJ2-7; 9 nucleotides agree with TRBD1. The CDR3 extends over 19 amino acids. Losses at the gene ends were 3 bases for V and 3 bases for J; bases not matched to a gene: 18. Germline CDR1 PRHDT, CDR2 FYEKMQ (reference sequence). DNA for the CDR3: TGTGCCAGCAGCTTCAGGCGGAGGGGTTTGGACAGGGGTGTCTACGAGCAGTACTTC. This gives the protein CASSFRRRGLDRGVYEQYF.

The chain links TRBV3-1 to TRBJ1-4; 7 nucleotides line up with TRBD1. The V gene's germline CDR1 is LGHDT and CDR2 YNNKEL (reference sequence). V was pared by 1 base and J by 5 bases, with 7 bases of the junction left unmatched. This CDR3 is built from 16 residues. DNA for the CDR3: TGTGCCAGCAGCCAAGGGCCGGGACAGCCCAATGAAAAACTGTTTTTT. Protein sequence: CASSQGPGQPNEKLFF.

Regarding this clonotype: Mismatch with germline at one junction end may stem from a read error. The CDR3 region is CAISYYSWSLWEQYF. CDR3 nucleotide sequence: TGTGCCATCAGTTACTATAGCTGGAGTCTCTGGGAGCAGTACTTC. The V call is TRBV6-5, the J call TRBJ2-7; D is ambiguous. Germline V CDR1 and CDR2: MNHEY, SVGAGI. The CDR3 covers 15 residues.

The CDR3 coding sequence is TGTGCCAGCAGTTATTGGGCTAGCGGGAGTAATAACAATGAGCAGTTCTTC. It translates to CASSYWASGSNNNEQFF. The chain links TRBV6-2 or TRBV6-3 to TRBJ2-1; the match to TRBD2 covers 10 bases. J was trimmed by 5 bases and V by 3 bases; bases with no gene match: 10. The CDR3 has 17 residues. CDR1 MNHEY and CDR2 SVGEGT come from the germline V gene.

V usage is TRBV7-2 and J usage is TRBJ2-7, with D possibly being TRBD1 (7 bases). Germline V CDR1 and CDR2: SGHTA, FQGNSA. The CDR3 runs 15 residues. The V end lost 3 bases, the J end lost 10 bases, and 22 bases lay between the germline ends. CDR3 sequence reads: CASSLGGQLILVQYF. In nucleotides, the CDR3 is TGTGCCAGCAGCTTGGGGGGACAGCTGATTCTCGTTCAGTACTTC.

In this sample, this clonotype turned up once. J is TRBJ2-3 and V is TRBV12-3 or TRBV12-4; TRBD2 matches 11 bases. This CDR3 contains 15 residues. V trimming: 6 bases; J trimming: 6 bases; junction bases outside the gene matches: 8. The CDR3 DNA follows: TGTGCCAGCAGGGGTAGCGGGAGGGGGGTGGATACGCAGTATTTT. Translated, it gives CASRGSGRGVDTQYF.